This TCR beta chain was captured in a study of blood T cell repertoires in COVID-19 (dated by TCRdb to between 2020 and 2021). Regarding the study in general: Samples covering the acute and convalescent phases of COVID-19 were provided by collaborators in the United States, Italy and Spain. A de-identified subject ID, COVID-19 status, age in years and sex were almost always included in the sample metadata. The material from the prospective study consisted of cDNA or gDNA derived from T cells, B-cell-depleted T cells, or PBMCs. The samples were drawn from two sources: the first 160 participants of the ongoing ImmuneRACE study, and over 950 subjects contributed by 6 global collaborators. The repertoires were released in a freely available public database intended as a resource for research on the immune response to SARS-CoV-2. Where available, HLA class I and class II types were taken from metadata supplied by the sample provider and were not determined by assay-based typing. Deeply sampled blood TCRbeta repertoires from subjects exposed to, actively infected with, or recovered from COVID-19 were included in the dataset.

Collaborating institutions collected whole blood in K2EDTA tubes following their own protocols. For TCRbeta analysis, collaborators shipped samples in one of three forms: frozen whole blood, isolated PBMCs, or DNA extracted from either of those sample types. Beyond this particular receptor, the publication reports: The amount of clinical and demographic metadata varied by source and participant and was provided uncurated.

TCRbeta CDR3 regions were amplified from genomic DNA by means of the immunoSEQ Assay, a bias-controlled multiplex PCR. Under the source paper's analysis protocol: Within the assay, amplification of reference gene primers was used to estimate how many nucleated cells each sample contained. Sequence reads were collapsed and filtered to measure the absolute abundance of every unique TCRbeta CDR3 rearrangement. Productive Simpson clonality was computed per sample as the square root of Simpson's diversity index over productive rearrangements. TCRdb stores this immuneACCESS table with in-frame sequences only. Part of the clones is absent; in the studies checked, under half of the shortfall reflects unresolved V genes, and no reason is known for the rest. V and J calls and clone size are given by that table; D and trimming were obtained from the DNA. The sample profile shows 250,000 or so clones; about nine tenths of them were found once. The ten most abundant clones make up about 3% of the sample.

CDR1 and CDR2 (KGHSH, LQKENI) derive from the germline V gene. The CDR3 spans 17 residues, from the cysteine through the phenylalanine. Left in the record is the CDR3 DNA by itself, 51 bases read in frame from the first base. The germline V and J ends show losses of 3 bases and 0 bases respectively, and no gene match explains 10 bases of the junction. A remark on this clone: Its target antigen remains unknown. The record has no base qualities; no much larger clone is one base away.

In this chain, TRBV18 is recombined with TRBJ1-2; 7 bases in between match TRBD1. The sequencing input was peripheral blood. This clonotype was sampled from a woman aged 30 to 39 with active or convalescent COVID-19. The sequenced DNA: TGTGCCAGCTCACCGAAATCGACAGGGATGGCTAACTATGGCTACACCTTC. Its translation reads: CASSPKSTGMANYGYTF.